The clone carrying this T cell receptor beta chain was seen once. Its antigen is not known. The sample belongs to a study of cytomegalovirus exposure and HLA in healthy donors. Vbeta (60) and Jbeta (13) primers were used in the PCR. Some clones are missing from TCRdb's copy, which holds only in-frame ones; the method was immunoSEQ multiplex PCR. The sample has some 120,000 clones, roughly 80% seen once. Likely unrecorded immune exposures existed in these nominally healthy donors. Study-wide results and limits: It was taken for granted in presence/absence analyses that sequencing depth across donors was roughly uniform.

V was pared by 2 bases and J by 6 bases, with 9 bases between. Germline CDR1 and CDR2: SGHAT and FQNNGV. The CDR3 extends over 13 amino acids. The source is a man between 35 and 55 years old in good health and CMV-seronegative. The sample comprised PBMCs. The chain combines TRBV11-2 with TRBJ2-3; D ambiguous. The CDR3 reads CASSLTETDTQYF. The CDR3, as DNA: TGTGCCAGCAGCTTAACAGAGACGGATACGCAGTATTTT.